Listed below are T cell receptor beta chains from one sample, sequenced in a study of post-analysis software for immune sequencing data. Each CDR3 protein is one row after TCRdb ran MiXCR on the PCR reads. The sample lists about 200,000 distinct CDR3 sequences, over 25% occurring once. Source material: blood. The receptors come from a girl aged 2 to 17 with multiple sclerosis. Each CDR3 is given with its conserved first and last residue. The D gene is left open where the match is weak. Clone size is shown for a subset of rows, as once, few, many or a class of expanded clone.

J: TRBJ1-1
size: once
D: -
V: TRBV4-1
DNA: TGCGCCAGCAGCCAAGAAACGGGACAGAACACTGAAGCTTTCTTT
CDR3: CASSQETGQNTEAFF

J: TRBJ1-2
size: few
D: -
V: TRBV2
DNA: TGTGCCAGCAGTTTCCAGGGAGTCTTTGGCTACACCTTC
CDR3: CASSFQGVFGYTF

J: TRBJ1-2
size: -
D: TRBD1
V: TRBV7-9
DNA: TGTGCCAGCAGCTTAACAGGGGTAAATGGCTACACCTTC
CDR3: CASSLTGVNGYTF

J: TRBJ2-5
size: few
D: -
V: TRBV5-1
DNA: TGCGCCAGCAGCCCGGGGACGGCACGGGAGACCCAGTACTTC
CDR3: CASSPGTARETQYF

J: TRBJ1-4
size: few
D: -
V: TRBV12-3/TRBV12-4
DNA: TGTGCCAGCAGCCAGGGAGGGAAGAATGAAAAACTGTTTTTT
CDR3: CASSQGGKNEKLFF

J: TRBJ1-6
size: many
D: -
V: TRBV20-1
DNA: TGCAGTGCCGACGGGACCGAGAATAATTCACCCCTCCACTTT
CDR3: CSADGTENNSPLHF

J: TRBJ1-2
size: -
D: TRBD1
V: TRBV7-2
DNA: TGTGCCAGCAGCCCAGGGGACAGGGCTGCCTATGGCTACACCTTC
CDR3: CASSPGDRAAYGYTF

J: TRBJ1-6
size: once
D: -
V: TRBV12-3/TRBV12-4
DNA: TGTGCCGGCAGTTTCACCTTCCTGGATTCACCCCTCTACTTT
CDR3: CAGSFTFLDSPLYF

J: TRBJ1-1
size: many
D: -
V: TRBV5-6
DNA: TGTGCCAGCAGCCCGGGGGCAGTGAACACTGAAGCTTTCTTT
CDR3: CASSPGAVNTEAFF

J: TRBJ2-3
size: many
D: TRBD2
V: TRBV20-1
DNA: TGCAGTGCTAGAACTAGCGGGCTGGATACGCAGTATTTT
CDR3: CSARTSGLDTQYF

J: TRBJ1-2
size: many
D: -
V: TRBV7-9
DNA: TGTGCCAGCAGCCCATCGCTGGGGGAGCTCTATGGCTACACCTTC
CDR3: CASSPSLGELYGYTF

J: TRBJ2-1
size: few
D: -
V: TRBV18
DNA: TGTGCCAGCTCCCTGGGAGGAAGGGTGGACAATGAGCAGTTCTTC
CDR3: CASSLGGRVDNEQFF

J: TRBJ2-3
size: few
D: TRBD2
V: TRBV5-1
DNA: TGCGCCAGCAGCCCCGCGGGAGGATTTGTGATTAGCACAGATACGCAGTATTTT
CDR3: CASSPAGGFVISTDTQYF

J: TRBJ2-5
size: many
D: -
V: TRBV5-1
DNA: TGCGCCAGCAGCCCCCTCGGGGAAGAGACCCAGTACTTC
CDR3: CASSPLGEETQYF

J: TRBJ2-3
size: -
D: TRBD1
V: TRBV4-1
DNA: TGCGCCAGCAGCCAGCGAGGGACAGGCACAGATACGCAGTATTTT
CDR3: CASSQRGTGTDTQYF

J: TRBJ2-2
size: -
D: -
V: TRBV4-2
DNA: TGTGCCAACAGCCAAGATTTTAGGGTTCCCGAGCTGTTTTTT
CDR3: CANSQDFRVPELFF

J: TRBJ2-3
size: many
D: TRBD2
V: TRBV12-3/TRBV12-4
DNA: TGTGCCAGCAGCACCCTCGGGAGGGGAGATACGCAGTATTTT
CDR3: CASSTLGRGDTQYF

J: TRBJ2-5
size: -
D: -
V: TRBV7-7
DNA: TGTGCTAGCAGCTTTTACGGACAGCAAGAGGCCCAGTACTTC
CDR3: CASSFYGQQEAQYF

J: TRBJ2-7
size: few
D: TRBD2
V: TRBV6-5
DNA: TGTGCCGGCAGCGGGAGGAACTCCTACGAGCAGTACTTC
CDR3: CAGSGRNSYEQYF

J: TRBJ1-2
size: -
D: -
V: TRBV5-1
DNA: TGCGCCAGCAGCCTGGCAGGTCGAGAGACGTATGGCTACACCTTC
CDR3: CASSLAGRETYGYTF

J: TRBJ1-4
size: -
D: -
V: TRBV12-3/TRBV12-4
DNA: TGTGCCAGCAGTTGGGACCGTGCAACTAATGAAAAACTGTTTTTT
CDR3: CASSWDRATNEKLFF

J: TRBJ2-6
size: -
D: -
V: TRBV2
DNA: TGTGCCAGCAGTGAAGCGATGCCCTGGCTCCAATCGGGACTGTGGAGCTCTGGGGCCAACGTCCTGACTTTC
CDR3: CASSEAMPWLQSGLWSSGANVLTF

J: TRBJ1-5
size: -
D: -
V: TRBV5-6
DNA: TGTGCCAGCAGCTCTTATCTCCTAACAGGGAAGCAGCCCCAGCATTTT
CDR3: CASSSYLLTGKQPQHF

J: TRBJ2-2
size: -
D: TRBD2
V: TRBV7-9
DNA: TGTGCCGGCGGACTAGCGGGAAGTTCCAGCATCAACACCGGGGAGCTGTTTTTT
CDR3: CAGGLAGSSSINTGELFF

J: TRBJ1-1
size: few
D: -
V: TRBV6-5
DNA: TGTGCCAGCAGTCGCGGGGGCACTGAAGCTTTCTTT
CDR3: CASSRGGTEAFF

J: TRBJ2-1
size: -
D: TRBD1
V: TRBV5-1
DNA: TGCGCCAGTAGCAGCTCAGGGGACAGATCCTACAATGAGCAGTTCTTC
CDR3: CASSSSGDRSYNEQFF

J: TRBJ2-2
size: few
D: -
V: TRBV12-3/TRBV12-4
DNA: TGTGCCAGCAGTTTGGTCGTAGGACAGAACACCGGGGAGCTGTTTTTT
CDR3: CASSLVVGQNTGELFF

J: TRBJ2-7
size: many
D: -
V: TRBV5-5
DNA: TGTGCCAGCAGCTTGGACAGGGCCAAGCAGTACTTC
CDR3: CASSLDRAKQYF

J: TRBJ2-1
size: many
D: -
V: TRBV5-1
DNA: TGCGCCAGCAGCTTTTCGACTCCCCAAAATGAGCAGTTCTTC
CDR3: CASSFSTPQNEQFF

J: TRBJ2-5
size: many
D: -
V: TRBV29-1
DNA: TGCAGCTTTGGACAGTTCCAAGAGACCCAGTACTTC
CDR3: CSFGQFQETQYF

J: TRBJ1-2
size: medium-sized
D: -
V: TRBV12-3/TRBV12-4
DNA: TGTGCCAGCACCTTCCACCTTGGCTATGGCTACACCTTC
CDR3: CASTFHLGYGYTF

J: TRBJ2-2
size: few
D: -
V: TRBV20-1
DNA: TGCAGTGCTAGAATCCCGAACACCGGGGAGCTGTTTTTT
CDR3: CSARIPNTGELFF

J: TRBJ1-2
size: many
D: TRBD1
V: TRBV28
DNA: TGTGCCAGCAGTTCAGACGGGACAGGGGTCTGGCGTGGCTACACCTTC
CDR3: CASSSDGTGVWRGYTF

J: TRBJ1-5
size: few
D: -
V: TRBV5-1
DNA: TGCGCCAGCAGCGGAGGCATCAATCAGCCCCAGCATTTT
CDR3: CASSGGINQPQHF

J: TRBJ1-6
size: few
D: -
V: TRBV5-6
DNA: TGTGCCAGCAGCTTGATGCAGGCCGTTTCAAATAATTCACCCCTCCACTTT
CDR3: CASSLMQAVSNNSPLHF

J: TRBJ1-5
size: few
D: TRBD1
V: TRBV7-9
DNA: TGTGCCAGCAGCTCGACAGGGGTCCAGCCCCAGCATTTT
CDR3: CASSSTGVQPQHF

J: TRBJ2-1
size: many
D: TRBD1
V: TRBV4-1
DNA: TGCGCCAGCAGCCAGGGTGGGACAGGAAAATTGGAGCAGTTCTTC
CDR3: CASSQGGTGKLEQFF

J: TRBJ2-7
size: -
D: -
V: TRBV28
DNA: TGTGCCAGCAGAGGGACATTAATTGGCTACGAGCAGTACTTC
CDR3: CASRGTLIGYEQYF

J: TRBJ2-1
size: -
D: TRBD2
V: TRBV5-1
DNA: TGCGCCAGCAGCTCCGATAGCGGGGAGCAGTTCTTC
CDR3: CASSSDSGEQFF

J: TRBJ2-6
size: -
D: -
V: TRBV28
DNA: TGTGCCAGCAGTATAGGACTATCCGCCGGGGCTGGGGCCAACGTCCTGACTTTC
CDR3: CASSIGLSAGAGANVLTF

J: TRBJ2-7
size: many
D: -
V: TRBV11-2
DNA: TGTGCCAGCAGCTTAGGCGGGGTGGCCTACGAGCAGTACTTC
CDR3: CASSLGGVAYEQYF

J: TRBJ2-1
size: many
D: TRBD2
V: TRBV7-9
DNA: TGTGCCAGCAGCTCCGTAGCGGGAGTTACTGGGGATGAGCAGTTCTTC
CDR3: CASSSVAGVTGDEQFF

J: TRBJ2-7
size: many
D: TRBD1
V: TRBV11-2
DNA: TGTGCCAGCAGCTTGAGACAGGGGGCCACCTACGAGCAGTACTTC
CDR3: CASSLRQGATYEQYF

J: TRBJ2-7
size: few
D: -
V: TRBV27
DNA: TGTGCCAGCAGTTTATATCCCCCCGACGGACTGAGCCCCTACAATGAGCAGTACTTC
CDR3: CASSLYPPDGLSPYNEQYF

J: TRBJ2-3
size: few
D: TRBD2
V: TRBV7-2
DNA: TGTGCCAGCAGCTTAGTCGCGGGGGGGCCAACCGGTACGCGGTATTTT
CDR3: CASSLVAGGPTGTRYF

J: TRBJ1-1
size: many
D: TRBD1
V: TRBV5-1
DNA: TGCGCCAGCAGCTGGACAGGGCCGAACACTGAAGCTTTCTTT
CDR3: CASSWTGPNTEAFF

J: TRBJ2-7
size: -
D: TRBD2
V: TRBV11-2
DNA: TGTGCCAGCAGCTTTAGCGGGGCCCCTAGAAATGAGCAGTACTTC
CDR3: CASSFSGAPRNEQYF

J: TRBJ2-1
size: many
D: -
V: TRBV20-1
DNA: TGCAGTGCTAGGGACTCAGTCTTCGGTGAGCAGTTCTTC
CDR3: CSARDSVFGEQFF

J: TRBJ1-5
size: -
D: -
V: TRBV6-2/TRBV6-3
DNA: TGTGCCAGCAGCCGTTGGGCCGAGAATCAGCCCCAGCATTTT
CDR3: CASSRWAENQPQHF

J: TRBJ2-7
size: many
D: -
V: TRBV18
DNA: TGTGCCAGCTCACCGTTTCGCGACTCGGAGGAGCAGTACTTC
CDR3: CASSPFRDSEEQYF

J: TRBJ2-1
size: -
D: TRBD2
V: TRBV4-2
DNA: TGTGCCAGCAGCCAGGCTAGCGGGGGGGTGAACAATGAGCAGTTCTTC
CDR3: CASSQASGGVNNEQFF

J: TRBJ2-7
size: many
D: TRBD1
V: TRBV29-1
DNA: TGCAGCGTTGGGACAGGGTCCGAGCAGTACTTC
CDR3: CSVGTGSEQYF

J: TRBJ1-1
size: few
D: -
V: TRBV28
DNA: TGTGCCAGCAGTTTATTCAGGGGAACGGGACGGATGAACACTGAAGCTTTCTTT
CDR3: CASSLFRGTGRMNTEAFF

J: TRBJ1-2
size: many
D: -
V: TRBV2
DNA: TGTGCCAGCAGTGAATATGTCCGATGGGATGGCTACACCTTC
CDR3: CASSEYVRWDGYTF

J: TRBJ2-1
size: few
D: -
V: TRBV24-1
DNA: TGTGCCACCAGTGACCCCGGGACAGAGCAGTTCTTC
CDR3: CATSDPGTEQFF

J: TRBJ2-7
size: many
D: -
V: TRBV20-1
DNA: TGCAGTGCTAAGTACCTGAACTACGAGCAGTACTTC
CDR3: CSAKYLNYEQYF

J: TRBJ1-1
size: few
D: -
V: TRBV27
DNA: TGTGCCAGCAGTTTACGAGGGATCGGCGCTGAAGCTTTCTTT
CDR3: CASSLRGIGAEAFF

J: TRBJ2-7
size: many
D: -
V: TRBV5-6
DNA: TGTGCCAGCAGCGTCGCCAGGGATGGGTCCTACGAGCAGTACTTC
CDR3: CASSVARDGSYEQYF